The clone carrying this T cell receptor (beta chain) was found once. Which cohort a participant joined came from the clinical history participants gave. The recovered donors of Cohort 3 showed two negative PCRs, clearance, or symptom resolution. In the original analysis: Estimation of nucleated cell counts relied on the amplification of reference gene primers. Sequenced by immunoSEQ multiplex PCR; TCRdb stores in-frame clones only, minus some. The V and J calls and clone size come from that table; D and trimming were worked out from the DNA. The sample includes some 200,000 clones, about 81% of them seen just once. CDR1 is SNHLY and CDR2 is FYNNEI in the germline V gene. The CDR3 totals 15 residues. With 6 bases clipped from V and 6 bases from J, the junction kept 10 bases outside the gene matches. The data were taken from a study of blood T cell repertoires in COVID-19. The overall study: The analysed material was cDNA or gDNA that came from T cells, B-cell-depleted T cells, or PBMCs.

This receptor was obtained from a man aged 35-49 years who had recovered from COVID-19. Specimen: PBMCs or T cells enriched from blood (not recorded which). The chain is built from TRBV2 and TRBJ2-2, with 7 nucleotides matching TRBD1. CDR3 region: CASSLLGTAAGELFF. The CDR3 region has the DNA TGTGCCAGCAGCTTACTTGGGACAGCAGCCGGGGAGCTGTTTTTT.